This TCR beta chain emerged from a study of control samples from healthy donors and cancer patients (dated by TCRdb to 2018 to 2020). CDR1 GTSNPN and CDR2 SVGIG are derived from the germline V gene (reference sequence). Measured from the cysteine to the phenylalanine, the CDR3 is 13 residues long. Only the CDR3 portion is preserved as DNA: 39 bases, with reading frame beginning at the first base. The germline ends are 17 bases apart after V is trimmed by 8 bases and J by 4 bases. The protocol used for the library was the immunoSEQ multiplex PCR assay. Entries here come from immuneACCESS through TCRdb and include only in-frame sequences with V and J called. Some clones fail to appear in such tables; in the studies checked, an unresolved V gene covers under half of the shortfall, and the cause of the remainder is unknown. Present in this sample are 91,000 or so clones, roughly 92% of which were seen just once. Of the sample, approximately 1% falls within the top ten clones.

Of note for this clone: What antigen it recognizes has not been identified. Base quality data are lacking; no much larger clone is found one base away.

The origin of this receptor is a woman aged 25 to 39 in good health. Sequencing input: blood. The chain is made from TRBV30 and TRBJ1-1; the D segment cannot be called with confidence. For the CDR3, the sequence is CARSRGPPTEAFF. The DNA is as follows: TGTGCCCGTAGTAGAGGTCCCCCCACTGAAGCTTTCTTT.